Below, one T cell receptor (beta chain) is given with its context. Its matching antigen is unknown. The sample is drawn from a study of T cells after posttransplantation cyclophosphamide. Study findings and constraints: Tissue-infiltrating T cells from skin or gut overlapped little with blood T cells. Recipient CMV seropositivity and CMV reactivation strongly tracked TRB clonality.

The CDR3 is 14 amino acids. The germline gives CDR1 MNHEY, CDR2 SMNVEV (reference sequence). Trimming stripped 6 bases from V and 2 bases from J, with 11 bases between. Only in-frame clones appear in the TCRdb table, and some are missing; sequencing was by immunoSEQ multiplex PCR. The sample has about 66,000 clones, over 85% seen once; the top ten hold nearly 3%. This chain joins TRBV27 and TRBJ2-1; D is ambiguous. The receptor was derived from a woman between 25 and 40 years old in good health and a related stem cell transplant donor. Sample: PBMCs. The CDR3 nucleotides are TGTGCCAGCAGCCTACGTCGGGCCTACAATGAGCAGTTCTTC. Protein sequence: CASSLRRAYNEQFF.